One and the same sample provided the 26 T cell receptor beta chains below, sequenced in a study of control samples from healthy donors and cancer patients. Profiling relied on immunoSEQ multiplex PCR, and the TCRdb table lists in-frame clones only, not all of them. The sample consists of some 150,000 clones, approximately 96% of them appearing once. Specimen: blood. Receptor source: a woman aged 30 to 39 in good health.

J is TRBJ1-5 and V is TRBV7-8; perhaps TRBD1 as D (6 bases). CDR1 is SGHVS, CDR2 FQNEAQ, per germline. V was cut by 4 bases and J by 1 base, with 17 bases left in between. The CDR3 is made up of 17 amino acids. The CDR3 reads CASSSVSGVWSNQPQHF. CDR3 bases: TGTGCCAGCAGCTCAGTTTCAGGGGTCTGGAGCAATCAGCCCCAGCATTTT.

J is TRBJ2-1 and V is TRBV5-5; TRBD2 might be the D (6 bases). Germline V gene sequence: CDR1 SGHKS, CDR2 YYEKEE (reference sequence). This CDR3 region has 13 residues. V lost 3 bases and J lost 8, with 12 bases in between. The chain's CDR3 is CASSSISGDEQFF. For the CDR3, the DNA is TGTGCCAGCAGCTCTATCTCGGGAGATGAGCAGTTCTTC.

The V and J genes are TRBV28 and TRBJ2-3; D unresolved. This CDR3 is built from 15 residues. Germline assignment: CDR1 MDHEN and CDR2 SYDVKM. V shed 6 bases and J shed 3 bases, with 16 bases lying between them. The DNA of the CDR3 is TGTGCCAGCAGCTCTCCCAAGGTCGGGACAGATACGCAGTATTTT. This gives the protein CASSSPKVGTDTQYF.

This sequence joins TRBV6-5 and TRBJ2-7, with D possibly being TRBD1 (5 bases). Germline CDR1 reads MNHEY; CDR2 reads SVGAGI. CDR3 length: 14 amino acids. V was pared by 6 bases and J by 3 bases, with 15 bases between. The CDR3 DNA follows: TGTGCCAGCAGGCCACGCCAGGGTGGCTACGAGCAGTACTTC. Translation: CASRPRQGGYEQYF.

The rearrangement uses TRBV2 and TRBJ1-6; D is perhaps TRBD1 (6 bases). V gave up 3 bases and J gave up 6 bases, with 15 bases separating them. CDR1 is SNHLY and CDR2 is FYNNEI in the germline V gene. CDR3 length equals 16 residues. Here the CDR3 reads CASSETTGFPNSPLHF. DNA for the CDR3: TGTGCCAGCAGTGAGACTACAGGGTTTCCTAATTCACCCCTCCACTTT.

The genes are TRBV19 and TRBJ1-3; weak D call: TRBD1 (5 bases). The V end lost 5 bases, the J end lost 0 bases, and 14 bases lay between the germline ends. Per the germline V gene, CDR1 is LNHDA and CDR2 is SQIVND (reference sequence). This CDR3 region has 16 residues. DNA for the CDR3: TGTGCCAGTAGTCAGGGACGGCCATTCTCTGGAAACACCATATATTTT. This codes for CASSQGRPFSGNTIYF.

This clone is a singleton in its sample. The genes are TRBV11-1 and TRBJ1-2; D unclear. Trimming pared 5 bases from V and 6 bases from J, leaving 13 bases between. The length of the CDR3 is 13 residues. Germline V gives CDR1 SGHAT, CDR2 FQDESV (reference sequence). CDR3 nucleotides: TGTGCCAGCAGCACGACGTCGCGGGATGGCTACACCTTC. Residues: CASSTTSRDGYTF.

The genes are TRBV19 and TRBJ2-1; TRBD1 is a possible D gene (5 bases). Germline V gene sequence: CDR1 LNHDA, CDR2 SQIVND (reference sequence). The CDR3 contains 17 residues. V was cut by 4 bases and J by 6 bases, with 22 bases left in between. In nucleotides, the CDR3 is TGTGCCAGTAGTACACAGGTCGGACGTGCTCTTGCCAATGAGCAGTTCTTC. It encodes CASSTQVGRALANEQFF.

The rearrangement uses TRBV28 and TRBJ2-7; 8 bases agree with TRBD2. Losses at the gene ends were 3 bases for V and 0 bases for J; bases not matched to a gene: 7. CDR1 is MDHEN and CDR2 is SYDVKM in the germline V gene. The CDR3 consists of 16 residues. CDR3 amino acids: CASSFPTGTSSYEQYF. Here the CDR3 DNA reads TGTGCCAGCAGTTTTCCTACCGGGACTAGCTCCTACGAGCAGTACTTC.

This rearrangement joins TRBV11-3 to TRBJ2-7; 7 bases are shared with TRBD1. V dropped 6 bases and J dropped 5; count of bases not matched to a gene: 4. CDR1 and CDR2 (germline): SGHNT, YENEEA. This CDR3 region has 12 residues. This CDR3 is CASSHDRDEQYF. CDR3 coding DNA: TGTGCCAGCAGTCACGACAGGGACGAGCAGTACTTC.

The gene calls are TRBV4-1 and TRBJ2-5, with a weak D call TRBD2 (6 bases). CDR1 and CDR2 (germline): MGHRA, YSYEKL. Trimming cost V 1 base and J 4 bases, with 13 bases left between them. The CDR3 covers 15 residues. The CDR3 loop is CASSQVGRRGETQYF. CDR3 in DNA: TGCGCCAGCAGCCAAGTAGGGCGGAGGGGAGAGACCCAGTACTTC.

The V gene is TRBV30, the J gene TRBJ2-1, with D possibly matching TRBD1 (5 bases). Trimming shortened V by 5 bases and J by 8 bases, and 10 bases separated the two germline ends. This CDR3 has 11 amino acids. From germline, CDR1 is GTSNPN and CDR2 SVGIG (reference sequence). CDR3: CAWAARDEQFF. The CDR3, as DNA: TGTGCCTGGGCTGCCAGGGATGAGCAGTTCTTC.

J is TRBJ1-1 and V is TRBV25-1, with D maybe TRBD1 (5 bases). The CDR3 is made up of 11 amino acids. Trimming shortened V by 9 bases and J by 3 bases, and 8 bases separated the two germline ends. Germline V gene sequence: CDR1 MGHDK, CDR2 SYGVNS. The CDR3: CASKGHTEAFF. CDR3 nucleotide sequence: TGTGCCAGTAAGGGGCACACTGAAGCTTTCTTT.

The gene calls are TRBV2 and TRBJ2-1; D is ambiguous. CDR3 length: 12 residues. Germline values: CDR1 SNHLY, CDR2 FYNNEI. The CDR3 sequence: CASLSSYNEQFF. In DNA, the CDR3 is TGTGCTTCGCTTAGCTCCTACAATGAGCAGTTCTTC.

This chain connects TRBV18 to TRBJ2-3; D possibly corresponds to TRBD1 (6 bases). V was pared by 9 bases and J by 2 bases, with 18 bases between. The length of the CDR3 is 15 residues. Germline assignment: CDR1 KGHSH and CDR2 LQKENI. The CDR3 loop is CASSRDRRITDTQYF. In DNA, the CDR3 is TGTGCCAGTTCGCGTGACAGGAGGATCACAGATACGCAGTATTTT.

This chain uses TRBV5-4 with TRBJ2-5; D remains unclear. Trimming pared 3 bases from V and 0 bases from J, leaving 12 bases between. CDR1 and CDR2 from the germline V gene are SGHNT and YYREEE (reference sequence). The CDR3 totals 15 residues. CDR3 residues: CASSSASLDQETQYF. The CDR3 DNA reads as TGTGCCAGCAGCTCAGCCAGCCTTGACCAAGAGACCCAGTACTTC. The full variable domain, in which reference TRBV5-4 and TRBJ2-5 provide the parts outside the CDR3, is ETGVTQSPTHLIKTRGQQVTLRCSSQSGHNTVSWYQQALGQGPQFIFQYYREEENGRGNFPPRFSGLQFPNYSSELNVNALELDDSALYLCASSSASLDQETQYFGPGTRLLVL.

The chain recombines TRBV9 with TRBJ2-5; the D gene is possibly TRBD1 (6 bases). The germline V gene encodes CDR1 SGDLS and CDR2 YYNGEE. The CDR3 covers 15 residues. V lost 4 bases and J lost 5, with 18 bases in between. In nucleotides, the CDR3 is TGTGCCAGCAGCACTTGGACAGAGCCCCGGGAGACCCAGTACTTC. This gives the protein CASSTWTEPRETQYF.

The chain recombines TRBV7-3 with TRBJ2-3; D unclear. This CDR3 region has 12 residues. The V gene's germline CDR1 is SGHTA and CDR2 FQGTGA. V was trimmed by 3 bases and J by 2 bases, leaving 3 bases between them. CDR3 in amino acids: CASSFYTDTQYF. In DNA form, the CDR3 reads TGTGCCAGCAGCTTTTACACAGATACGCAGTATTTT.

This sequence joins TRBV15 and TRBJ2-1; 8 bases map to TRBD2. From germline, CDR1 is LNHNV and CDR2 YYDKDF (reference sequence). The CDR3 sequence is 15 residues long. Trimming took 3 bases from V and 4 from J; bases not matched to a gene: 5. This CDR3 is CATSRASGGYNEQFF. The CDR3, as DNA: TGTGCCACCAGCAGGGCGAGCGGGGGTTACAATGAGCAGTTCTTC. Full variable domain (missing parts from reference TRBV15 and TRBJ2-1): DAMVIQNPRYQVTQFGKPVTLSCSQTLNHNVMYWYQQKSSQAPKLLFHYYDKDFNNEADTPDNFQSRRPNTSFCFLDIRSPGLGDTAMYLCATSRASGGYNEQFFGPGTRLTVL.

The chain carries TRBV6-5 and TRBJ2-5, with D uncertain. CDR3 length equals 14 residues. Between the trimmed V and J ends, which lost 7 bases and 2 bases, there was a span of 14 bases. Germline V gene sequence: CDR1 MNHEY, CDR2 SVGAGI. The CDR3 reads CASMEKGNQETQYF. The CDR3 DNA is TGTGCCAGCATGGAGAAAGGGAATCAAGAGACCCAGTACTTC.

The chain couples TRBV24-1 to TRBJ1-1, with D unclear. The V gene lost 6 bases and the J gene lost 4 bases, with 11 bases spanning the gap. The CDR3 is 13 residues long. Germline lookup yields CDR1 KGHDR and CDR2 SFDVKD. The CDR3 nucleotides read TGTGCCACCAGTAGGTCCCGAGGCACTGAAGCTTTCTTT. Translation: CATSRSRGTEAFF.

This chain uses TRBV2 with TRBJ1-5, with a weak D call TRBD1 (6 bases). The CDR3 totals 13 residues. Trimming took 5 bases from V and 7 from J, leaving 12 bases between them. Germline V gene sequence: CDR1 SNHLY, CDR2 FYNNEI. The CDR3 loop reads CASSWTVGQPQHF. The CDR3 nucleotides are TGTGCCAGCAGTTGGACAGTAGGGCAGCCCCAGCATTTT.

In nucleotides, the CDR3 is TGTGCCACTTCAGACCCTGGCAATCAGCCCCAGCATTTT. Amino acid sequence: CATSDPGNQPQHF. The chain employs TRBV24-1 and TRBJ1-5; D uncertain. V lost 10 bases and J lost 2, with 11 bases in between. Germline V gene data show CDR1 as KGHDR and CDR2 as SFDVKD. The CDR3 loop spans 13 amino acids.

This clone was detected once. J is TRBJ2-3 and V is TRBV6-2 or TRBV6-3, with 8 bases that match TRBD2. Losses at the gene ends were 2 bases for V and 0 bases for J; bases not matched to a gene: 16. The CDR3 is 20 amino acids. The germline CDR1 and CDR2 sequences are MNHEY and SVGEGT. The CDR3 DNA is TGTGCCAGCAGTTACCTCTGGACTAGCCTTATGAAACTGAGCACAGATACGCAGTATTTT. The encoded protein is CASSYLWTSLMKLSTDTQYF.

The chain has TRBV6-4 and TRBJ2-2; 7 positions agree with TRBD2. The germline gives CDR1 MRHNA, CDR2 SNTAGT. The CDR3 contains 16 residues. V dropped 6 bases and J dropped 0; count of bases not matched to a gene: 7. The CDR3 protein is CASSLGGLSNTGELFF. CDR3 nucleotide sequence: TGTGCCAGCAGCCTTGGGGGACTATCGAACACCGGGGAGCTGTTTTTT.

This sequence joins TRBV6-6 and TRBJ2-7, with D unclear. Germline CDR1 and CDR2: MNHNY and SVGAGI (reference sequence). Trimming cost V 0 bases and J 3 bases, with 9 bases left between them. CDR3 size: 14 residues. The CDR3 here is CASSYSRTFYEQYF. For the CDR3, the DNA is TGTGCCAGCAGTTACTCCCGGACCTTCTACGAGCAGTACTTC.